Included here is one TCR beta chain sequence, with context. Its antigen remains unknown. This clone may be a read error of a much larger clone one base away. The CDR3 spans 16 residues. Germline V gene sequence: CDR1 WNHNN, CDR2 SYGVQD (reference sequence). Trimming removed 6 bases at V and 4 bases at J, with 20 bases between. The sample comes from a study of T cells after yellow fever vaccination. UMIs and a universal primer site were added when TCR cDNA was made by 5'RACE template switching. TCRdb processed the 5' RACE reads anew with MiXCR; each CDR3 protein has one entry. The sample holds 120,000 to 150,000 distinct CDR3 sequences, 6.5% to 8.5% seen once. Findings and limits, study-wide: From the bulk population, abundant clonotypes could contaminate and appear within FACS-sorted repertoires. Detected again after the booster were most primary-vaccination clones, at approximately 96% CD4 and approximately 87% CD8.

The source of this sequence is a man under 40 who received the YFV17D yellow fever vaccine. The chain is built from TRBV10-1 and TRBJ2-3; TRBD2 might be the D (5 bases). The material was CD4+ T cells sorted from PBMCs, obtained 5 days after the yellow fever booster vaccination. The CDR3 here is CASSPASVRGPDTQYF. The CDR3 DNA reads TGCGCCAGCAGCCCCGCGTCGGTCCGAGGGCCAGATACGCAGTATTTT.